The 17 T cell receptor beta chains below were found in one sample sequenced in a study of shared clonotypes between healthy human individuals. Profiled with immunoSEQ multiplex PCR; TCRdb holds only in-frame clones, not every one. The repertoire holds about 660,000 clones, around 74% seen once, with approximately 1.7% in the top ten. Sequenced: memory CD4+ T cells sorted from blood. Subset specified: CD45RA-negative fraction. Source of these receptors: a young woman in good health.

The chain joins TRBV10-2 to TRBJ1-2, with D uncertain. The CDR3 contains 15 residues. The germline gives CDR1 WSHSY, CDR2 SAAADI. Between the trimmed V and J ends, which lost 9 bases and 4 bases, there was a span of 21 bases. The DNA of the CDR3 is TGCGCCAGTATGGATCCCCCAGGTGGCTTCTATGGCTACACCTTC. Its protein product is CASMDPPGGFYGYTF.

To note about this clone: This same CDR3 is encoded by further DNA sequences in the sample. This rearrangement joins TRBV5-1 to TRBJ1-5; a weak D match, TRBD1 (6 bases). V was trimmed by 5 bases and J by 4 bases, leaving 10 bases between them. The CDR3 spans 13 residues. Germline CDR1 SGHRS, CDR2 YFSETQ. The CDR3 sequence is CASSPQGNQPQHF. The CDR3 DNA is TGCGCCAGCAGTCCACAGGGTAATCAGCCCCAGCATTTT. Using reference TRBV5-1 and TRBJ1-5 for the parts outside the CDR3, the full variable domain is KAGVTQTPRYLIKTRGQQVTLSCSPISGHRSVSWYQQTPGQGLQFLFEYFSETQRNKGNFPGRFSGRQFSNSRSEMNVSTLELGDSALYLCASSPQGNQPQHFGDGTRLSIL.

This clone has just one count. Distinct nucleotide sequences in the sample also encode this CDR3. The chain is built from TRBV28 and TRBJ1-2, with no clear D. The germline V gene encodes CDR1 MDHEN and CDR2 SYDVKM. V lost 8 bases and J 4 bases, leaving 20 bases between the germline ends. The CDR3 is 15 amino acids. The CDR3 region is CASYSTSGTTYGYTF. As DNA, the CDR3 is TGTGCCAGCTACAGCACTTCAGGAACCACCTATGGCTACACCTTC.

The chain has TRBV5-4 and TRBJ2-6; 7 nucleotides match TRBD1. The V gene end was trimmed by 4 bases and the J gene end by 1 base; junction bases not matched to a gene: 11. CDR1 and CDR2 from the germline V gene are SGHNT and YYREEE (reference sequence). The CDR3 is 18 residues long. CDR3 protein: CASSTLQGPPSGANVLTF. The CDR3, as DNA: TGTGCCAGCAGCACTTTACAGGGGCCGCCGTCTGGGGCCAACGTCCTGACTTTC.

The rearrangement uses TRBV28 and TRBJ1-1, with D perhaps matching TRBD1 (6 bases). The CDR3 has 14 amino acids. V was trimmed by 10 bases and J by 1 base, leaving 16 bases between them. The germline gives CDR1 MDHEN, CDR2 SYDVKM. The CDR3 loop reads CATLSSTGNTEAFF. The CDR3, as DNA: TGTGCCACCTTATCATCGACAGGGAACACTGAAGCTTTCTTT.

The CDR3 DNA reads as TGTGCCAGCAGCGCAATGCCCGGGACAATAGCGGAGACCCAGTACTTC. It translates to CASSAMPGTIAETQYF. The chain links TRBV7-6 to TRBJ2-5; maybe TRBD1 (6 bases). Trimming cost V 5 bases and J 5 bases, with 21 bases left between them. Germline assignment: CDR1 SGHVS and CDR2 FNYEAQ. The CDR3 has 16 amino acids.

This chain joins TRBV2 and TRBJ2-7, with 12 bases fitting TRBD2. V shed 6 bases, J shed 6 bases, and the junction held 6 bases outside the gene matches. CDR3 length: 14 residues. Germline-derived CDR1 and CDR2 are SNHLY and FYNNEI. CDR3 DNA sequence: TGTGCCAGCAGGCGCGGGACTAGCGGGCCCGAGCAGTACTTC. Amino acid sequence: CASRRGTSGPEQYF.

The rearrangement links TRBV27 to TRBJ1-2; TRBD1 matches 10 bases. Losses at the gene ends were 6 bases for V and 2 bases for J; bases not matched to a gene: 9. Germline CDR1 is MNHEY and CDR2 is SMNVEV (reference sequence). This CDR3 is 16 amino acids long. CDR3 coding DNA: TGTGCCAGCAGCAGGCTCGGGACAGGGGAGAACTATGGCTACACCTTC. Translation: CASSRLGTGENYGYTF.

DNA for the CDR3: TGTGCCAGCAGGATTAGCGGGGCGGGAGTGGCAGATACGCAGTATTTT. Protein: CASRISGAGVADTQYF. This chain joins TRBV27 and TRBJ2-3; 8 nucleotides line up with TRBD2. Germline-derived CDR1 and CDR2 are MNHEY and SMNVEV (reference sequence). This CDR3 contains 16 residues. With 6 bases clipped from V and 4 bases from J, the junction kept 12 bases outside the gene matches.

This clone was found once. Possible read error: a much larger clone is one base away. The CDR3 DNA reads as TGTGCCAGCAGCTACTACAATGAGCAGTTCTTC. It translates to CASSYYNEQFF. This sequence joins TRBV5-4 and TRBJ2-1; D not resolved. CDR3 length equals 11 residues. V was clipped by 3 bases and J by 3 bases, with 1 base between them. Germline V CDR1 and CDR2: SGHNT, YYREEE (reference sequence).

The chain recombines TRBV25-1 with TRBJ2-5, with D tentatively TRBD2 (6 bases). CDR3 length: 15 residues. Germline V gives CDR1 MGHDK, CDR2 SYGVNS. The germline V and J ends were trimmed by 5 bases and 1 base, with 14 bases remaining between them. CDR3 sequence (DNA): TGTGCCAGCAGTATCAAACTAGCCGCCCAAGAGACCCAGTACTTC. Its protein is CASSIKLAAQETQYF.

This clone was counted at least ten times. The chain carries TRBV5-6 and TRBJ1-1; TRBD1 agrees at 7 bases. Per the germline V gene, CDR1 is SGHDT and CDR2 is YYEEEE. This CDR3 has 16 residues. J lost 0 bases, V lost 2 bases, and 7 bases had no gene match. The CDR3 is CASSFYSRGMNTEAFF. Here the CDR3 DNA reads TGTGCCAGCAGCTTTTACTCCAGGGGGATGAACACTGAAGCTTTCTTT. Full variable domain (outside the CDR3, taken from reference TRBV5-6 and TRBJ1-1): DAGVTQSPTHLIKTRGQQVTLRCSPKSGHDTVSWYQQALGQGPQFIFQYYEEEERQRGNFPDRFSGHQFPNYSSELNVNALLLGDSALYLCASSFYSRGMNTEAFFGQGTRLTVV.

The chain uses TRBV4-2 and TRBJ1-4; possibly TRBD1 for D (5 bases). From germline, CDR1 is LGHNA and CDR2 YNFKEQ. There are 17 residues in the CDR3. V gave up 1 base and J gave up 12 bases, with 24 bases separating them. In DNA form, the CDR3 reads TGTGCCAGCAGCCAAGCTGGGGTGTGGCAGGGAGGGGAGGAACTGTTTTTT. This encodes CASSQAGVWQGGEELFF.

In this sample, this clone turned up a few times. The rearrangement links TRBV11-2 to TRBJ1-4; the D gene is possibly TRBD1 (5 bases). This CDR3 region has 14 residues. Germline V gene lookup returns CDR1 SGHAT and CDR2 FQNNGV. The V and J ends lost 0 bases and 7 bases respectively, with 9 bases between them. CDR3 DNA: TGTGCCAGCAGCTTAGATGAGGGGATTGAAAAACTGTTTTTT. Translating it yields CASSLDEGIEKLFF.

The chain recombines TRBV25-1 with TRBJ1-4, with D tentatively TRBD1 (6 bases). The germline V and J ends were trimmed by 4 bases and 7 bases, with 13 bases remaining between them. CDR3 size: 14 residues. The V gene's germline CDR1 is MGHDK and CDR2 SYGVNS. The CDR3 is CASSGRGRGEKLFF. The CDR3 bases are TGTGCCAGCAGTGGCAGGGGTAGGGGTGAAAAACTGTTTTTT.

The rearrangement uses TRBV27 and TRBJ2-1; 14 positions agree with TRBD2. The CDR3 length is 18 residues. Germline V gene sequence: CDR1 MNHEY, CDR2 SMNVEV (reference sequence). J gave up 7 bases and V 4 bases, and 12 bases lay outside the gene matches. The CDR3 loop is CASSSDPGTSGRPNEQFF. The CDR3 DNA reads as TGTGCCAGCAGTTCCGACCCAGGGACTAGCGGGAGACCAAATGAGCAGTTCTTC.

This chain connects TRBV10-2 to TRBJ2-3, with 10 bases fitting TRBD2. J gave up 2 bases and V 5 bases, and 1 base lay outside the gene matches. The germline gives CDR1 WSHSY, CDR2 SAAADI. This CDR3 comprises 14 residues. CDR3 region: CASSTSGDTDTQYF. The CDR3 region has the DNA TGCGCCAGCAGTACTAGCGGGGACACAGATACGCAGTATTTT.